This T cell receptor (beta chain) was retrieved from a study of T cell repertoires in cytomegalovirus infection (dated by TCRdb to the late 2010s). For the wider study: Because public TCR beta signatures pointed to carriage of CMV infection together with the matching HLA type, the HLA type of each donor mattered for the analysis.

Concerning this clonotype: The specificity of this receptor is unknown. No base qualities exist here, and no much larger clone lies one base off it.

Beyond this particular receptor, the publication reports: In both this cohort and an independent cohort of 352 donors, the cumulative frequency of public TCR beta family members distinguished carriers of CMV infection plus the relevant HLA type. In the ex vivo response, HLA-C-restricted CMV-specific TCR beta clonotypes were dominant, and in two of eight donors the single most frequent clonotype came from this HLA-C-restricted group.

Data came from an Illumina HiSeq 1500. Starting from the raw public reads, TCRdb applied fastp trimming at Q25, assembled clones with MiXCR and retained in-frame beta chains. CDR3 protein duplicates are merged, each entry listing the most common genes and DNA. The sample records fewer than 400,000 distinct CDR3 sequences, roughly 20% of which are singletons. The leading ten clones occupy 8.5% to 10% of the sample. From its cysteine to its phenylalanine, the CDR3 spans 16 amino acids. The entry retains the CDR3 DNA only, 48 bases that are in frame from base 1. V trim: 1 base; J trim: 4 bases; unmatched bases: 4. In the germline V gene, CDR1 corresponds to MGHRA and CDR2 to YSYEKL.

The TCR comes from a human donor in good health (CMV status not recorded). Some clones in this sample may be carry-over from other donors' samples. Recombination joined TRBV4-1 with TRBJ2-5; 12 bases in the middle match TRBD2. The source material was PBMCs. The CDR3 protein: CASSQVGLAGRETQYF. The bases are TGCGCCAGCAGCCAAGTAGGACTAGCGGGGCGAGAGACCCAGTACTTC.